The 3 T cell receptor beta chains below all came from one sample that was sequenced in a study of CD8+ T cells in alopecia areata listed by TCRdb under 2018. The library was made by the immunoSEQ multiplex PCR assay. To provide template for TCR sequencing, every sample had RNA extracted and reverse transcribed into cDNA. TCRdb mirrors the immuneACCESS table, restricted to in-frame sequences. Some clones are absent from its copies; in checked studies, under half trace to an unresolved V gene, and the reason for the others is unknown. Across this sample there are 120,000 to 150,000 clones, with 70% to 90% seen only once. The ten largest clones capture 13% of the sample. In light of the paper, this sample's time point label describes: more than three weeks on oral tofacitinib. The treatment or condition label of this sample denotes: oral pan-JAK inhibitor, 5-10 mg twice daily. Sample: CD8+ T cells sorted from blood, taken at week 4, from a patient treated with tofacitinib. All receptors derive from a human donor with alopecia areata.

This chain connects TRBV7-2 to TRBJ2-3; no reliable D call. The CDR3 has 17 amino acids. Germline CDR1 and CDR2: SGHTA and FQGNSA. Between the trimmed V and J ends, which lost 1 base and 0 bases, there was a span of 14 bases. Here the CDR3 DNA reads TGTGCCAGCAGCTTAGAGCCAGGCCTGGCTAGCACAGATACGCAGTATTTT. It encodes CASSLEPGLASTDTQYF.

The CDR3 region is CASSYSTRGIGYTF. In DNA form, the CDR3 reads TGTGCCAGCAGTTACTCGACCAGGGGCATTGGCTACACCTTC. The rearrangement joins TRBV6-5 to TRBJ1-2, with D tentatively TRBD1 (6 bases). Germline V gene lookup returns CDR1 MNHEY and CDR2 SVGAGI. V lost 0 bases and J lost 7, with 12 bases in between. The CDR3 is made up of 14 amino acids.

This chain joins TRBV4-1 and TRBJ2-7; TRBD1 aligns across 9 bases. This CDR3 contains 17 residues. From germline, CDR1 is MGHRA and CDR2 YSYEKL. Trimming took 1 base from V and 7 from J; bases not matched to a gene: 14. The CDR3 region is CASSQGTNGQGYEEQYF. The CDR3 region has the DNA TGCGCCAGCAGCCAAGGAACGAACGGACAGGGGTATGAGGAGCAGTACTTC.